The rows below give T cell receptor beta chains drawn from one sample of a study of blood T cell repertoires in COVID-19. Clones were read by immunoSEQ multiplex PCR, and TCRdb kept only the in-frame ones, dropping some. Of 70,000 or so clones in the sample, 70% to 80% were seen once. Sequencing was done on a sample of peripheral blood. These receptor sequences come from a woman in her sixties or seventies with acute or convalescent COVID-19. Each CDR3 is given with its conserved first and last residue. The D gene is left open where the match is weak.

CDR3	DNA	D	V	J
CASSERDRDYEQYF	TGTGCCAGCAGCGAGCGGGACAGGGACTACGAGCAGTACTTC	TRBD1	TRBV9	TRBJ2-7
CASSLLGGFNQPQHF	TGTGCCAGCAGTTTACTTGGAGGGTTCAATCAGCCCCAGCATTTT	-	TRBV28	TRBJ1-5
CASRSGTSGRETQYF	TGTGCCAGCAGGTCCGGGACTAGCGGCCGGGAGACCCAGTACTTC	TRBD2	TRBV5-4	TRBJ2-5
CASSLGPVWGYTF	TGTGCCAGCAGCTTAGGCCCAGTCTGGGGCTACACCTTC	-	TRBV7-9	TRBJ1-2
CASSLALGGGEKLFF	TGCGCCAGCAGCTTGGCGCTAGGGGGTGGTGAAAAACTGTTTTTT	-	TRBV5-1	TRBJ1-4
CASSFDGNYGYTF	TGCGCCAGCAGCTTTGACGGGAACTATGGCTACACCTTC	-	TRBV5-1	TRBJ1-2
CASSQRQQNEKLFF	TGTGCCAGCAGCCAGCGACAGCAGAATGAAAAACTGTTTTTT	-	TRBV3-1/TRBV3-2	TRBJ1-4
CASSIGTGSYNEQFF	TGTGCCAGCAGTATAGGGACAGGCTCCTACAATGAGCAGTTCTTC	TRBD1	TRBV7-2	TRBJ2-1
CASSKKVAGGLDTQYF	TGTGCCAGCAGTAAAAAGGTAGCGGGAGGGCTTGATACGCAGTATTTT	TRBD2	TRBV11-2	TRBJ2-3
CASSVHSGSGVTGNTIYF	TGTGCCAGCAGCGTCCACTCAGGGTCGGGGGTCACTGGAAACACCATATATTTT	-	TRBV9	TRBJ1-3
CASSRGLDSYEQYF	TGTGCCAGCAGCCGAGGACTAGATTCCTACGAGCAGTACTTC	TRBD2	TRBV4-2	TRBJ2-7